The present T cell receptor beta chain was sequenced within a study of CD8+ T cells in alopecia areata. Study information: Treated individuals took tofacitinib by mouth, 5 to 10 mg twice daily.

Extracted from the samples, RNA was reverse transcribed into cDNA to serve as the sequencing template. Profiling relied on immunoSEQ multiplex PCR, and the TCRdb table lists in-frame clones only, not all of them. Counted here are over 15,000 clones, 50% to 65% occurring once; the ten biggest clones make up around 12%. Patients with alopecia areata provided lesional scalp punch biopsies as well as peripheral blood. The CDR3 runs 18 residues. Germline lookup yields CDR1 ENHRY and CDR2 SYGVKD. V shed 3 bases and J shed 8 bases, with 26 bases lying between them. This TCR was sampled from a human donor with alopecia areata. The material sequenced was skin. The rearrangement joins TRBV10-3 to TRBJ2-1; tentative D call: TRBD2 (6 bases). The CDR3 region is CAISELLGPNSWGDEQFF. CDR3 coding DNA: TGTGCCATCAGTGAACTCCTCGGGCCGAACTCCTGGGGGGATGAGCAGTTCTTC.